This paragraph reports one T cell receptor (beta chain). The data originate from a study of radiation and T cells in renal cell carcinoma. Study background: Nephrectomy followed 15 Gy stereotactic body radiation by 4 weeks.

Noted time point: baseline pretreatment blood. Treatment meaning: 15 Gy SBRT to primary tumor, nephrectomy 4 weeks later. The tumor was a clear cell renal cell carcinoma. Measured with immunoSEQ multiplex PCR; TCRdb has only the in-frame clones, and not every one. The table lists over 120,000 clones, 88% of them singletons. The CDR3 length is 13 residues. CDR1 and CDR2 from the germline V gene are SGHAT and FQNNGV. Trimming removed 3 bases at V and 6 bases at J, with 12 bases between. This sample comprised blood, obtained from a patient whose treatment included radiotherapy and nephrectomy. The sequence came from a woman aged 50 to 60 with renal cell carcinoma. The genes are TRBV11-2 and TRBJ2-7, with a possible D match to TRBD1 (6 bases). The CDR3 coding sequence is TGTGCCAGCAGCTTCGCGGACAGAACCGAGCAGTACTTC. Translated: CASSFADRTEQYF.